This entry lists 9 T cell receptor beta chains sequenced from one sample in a study of metastatic and nonmetastatic thyroid tumors. TCRdb reprocessed the PCR reads using MiXCR. The repertoire includes about 15,000 clones, roughly 25% of them detected once, and approximately 11% sits in the top ten. Among the patients, none had received any treatment before thyroid surgery. The material sequenced was tumor tissue. The receptors derive from a female donor with papillary thyroid cancer or a benign thyroid nodule (not recorded which). Some clones in this sample may be carry-over from other donors' samples.

The chain carries TRBV13 and TRBJ1-1; D possibly corresponds to TRBD1 (6 bases). The CDR3 covers 15 residues. V lost 5 bases and J 7 bases, leaving 20 bases between the germline ends. The germline gives CDR1 PRHDT, CDR2 FYEKMQ (reference sequence). CDR3 nucleotides: TGTGCCAGCAGCCGACCCAGGGGAGCGGCGGGTGAAGCTTTCTTT. Encoded protein: CASSRPRGAAGEAFF.

This clone was detected ten times or more. J is TRBJ2-3 and V is TRBV9, with 7 bases identical to TRBD2. The CDR3 sequence is 14 residues long. V trimming: 5 bases; J trimming: 2 bases; junction bases outside the gene matches: 5. The germline CDR1 and CDR2 sequences are SGDLS and YYNGEE. The CDR3 coding sequence is TGTGCCAGCAGTGGAGCGGGAATCACAGATACGCAGTATTTT. Translating it yields CASSGAGITDTQYF.

This clone was observed many times. CDR3 DNA sequence: TGCGCCAGCAGTTGGAGCGGGACGGCCTCCTACAATGAGCAGTTCTTC. It codes for CASSWSGTASYNEQFF. The chain employs TRBV5-1 and TRBJ2-1; 7 bases are shared with TRBD2. This CDR3 spans 16 amino acids. Per germline, CDR1 SGHRS and CDR2 YFSETQ. Trimming cost V 5 bases and J 0 bases; bases outside gene matches: 8. The entire variable domain, with the rest obtained from reference TRBV5-1 and TRBJ2-1, is as follows: KAGVTQTPRYLIKTRGQQVTLSCSPISGHRSVSWYQQTPGQGLQFLFEYFSETQRNKGNFPGRFSGRQFSNSRSEMNVSTLELGDSALYLCASSWSGTASYNEQFFGPGTRLTVL.

About this clone itself: This may be a read error: a much more frequent sequence differs by one nucleotide. The rearrangement uses TRBV13 and TRBJ1-3; 7 nucleotides agree with TRBD1. The CDR3 runs to 19 residues. Germline V gene lookup returns CDR1 PRHDT and CDR2 FYEKMQ (reference sequence). V was pared by 11 bases and J by 0 bases, with 22 bases of the junction left unmatched. The CDR3 DNA reads as TGTGCCGGCATCTTTGGTGGGACAGTGATGGTGAGCTCTGGAAACACCATATATTTT. It translates to CAGIFGGTVMVSSGNTIYF. The variable domain in full, with the rest retrieved from reference TRBV13 and TRBJ1-3, is AAGVIQSPRHLIKEKRETATLKCYPIPRHDTVYWYQQGPGQDPQFLISFYEKMQSDKGSIPDRFSAQQFSDYHSELNMSSLELGDSALYFCAGIFGGTVMVSSGNTIYFGEGSWLTVV.

The chain carries TRBV27 and TRBJ1-1, with D possibly matching TRBD1 (5 bases). CDR1 and CDR2 (germline): MNHEY, SMNVEV (reference sequence). The CDR3 has 14 residues. The V end lost 5 bases, the J end lost 11 bases, and 21 bases lay between the germline ends. The CDR3 spells CASSTSHRMYVAFF. CDR3 DNA: TGTGCCAGCAGTACATCGCACAGGATGTATGTGGCTTTCTTT.

The table lists this clone with many counts. This chain joins TRBV6-4 and TRBJ2-3, with TRBD2 as a possible D gene (6 bases). CDR3 length: 13 amino acids. The germline CDR1 and CDR2 sequences are MRHNA and SNTAGT. V dropped 2 bases and J dropped 9 bases, with 12 bases sitting between them. Here the CDR3 reads CASSDGGTSTQYF. CDR3 coding DNA: TGTGCCAGCAGTGACGGGGGGACTTCCACGCAGTATTTT.

This clone came up a few times. The chain links TRBV28 to TRBJ2-1, with D unclear. V was cut by 5 bases and J by 0 bases, with 14 bases left in between. CDR3 size: 16 residues. CDR1 is MDHEN, CDR2 SYDVKM, per germline. The CDR3: CASSPPQPSSYNEQFF. The CDR3 coding sequence is TGTGCCAGCAGTCCCCCGCAGCCCAGCTCCTACAATGAGCAGTTCTTC. Full variable domain (rest looked up from reference TRBV28 and TRBJ2-1): DVKVTQSSRYLVKRTGEKVFLECVQDMDHENMFWYRQDPGLGLRLIYFSYDVKMKEKGDIPEGYSVSREKKERFSLILESASTNQTSMYLCASSPPQPSSYNEQFFGPGTRLTVL.

This clone has more than one count but fewer than ten. An end of the junction does not agree with germline; a read error may underlie this. The rearrangement uses TRBV7-4 and TRBJ2-7, with 8 positions matching TRBD1. The length of the CDR3 is 14 residues. Looked up from germline, CDR1 is SGHVT and CDR2 is SQSDAQ. CDR3 nucleotides: TGCCAGCACGTCGGACAGGGTGGGGCTCACGAGCAGTACTTC. Protein sequence: CQHVGQGGAHEQYF.

The chain carries TRBV20-1 and TRBJ2-1; 14 bases match TRBD2. This CDR3 is built from 15 residues. CDR1 is DFQATT, CDR2 SNEGSKA, per germline (reference sequence). With 5 bases clipped from V and 9 bases from J, the junction kept 9 bases outside the gene matches. This CDR3 reads CSAHSGTSGSTEQFF. DNA for the CDR3: TGCAGTGCTCACTCCGGGACTAGCGGGAGTACTGAGCAGTTCTTC.